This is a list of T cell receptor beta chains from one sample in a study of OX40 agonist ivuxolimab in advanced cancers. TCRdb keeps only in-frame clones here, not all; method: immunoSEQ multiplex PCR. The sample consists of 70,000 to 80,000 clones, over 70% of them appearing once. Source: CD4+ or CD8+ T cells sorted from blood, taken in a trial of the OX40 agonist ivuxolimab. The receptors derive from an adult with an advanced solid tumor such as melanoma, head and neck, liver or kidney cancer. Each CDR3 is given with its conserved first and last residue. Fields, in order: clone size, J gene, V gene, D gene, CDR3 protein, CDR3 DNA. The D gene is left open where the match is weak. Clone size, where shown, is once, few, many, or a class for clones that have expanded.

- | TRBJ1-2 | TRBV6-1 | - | CASSEGGQNDNTF | TGTGCCAGCAGTGAAGGGGGTCAGAATGATAACACCTTC
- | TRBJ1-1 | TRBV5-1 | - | CASSLSRLNTEAFF | TGCGCCAGCAGCTTGAGCAGGTTGAACACTGAAGCTTTCTTT
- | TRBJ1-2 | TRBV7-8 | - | CASSLVSGAGGYTF | TGTGCCAGCAGCTTAGTTTCAGGGGCTGGTGGCTACACCTTC
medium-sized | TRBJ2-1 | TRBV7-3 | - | CASSLNGGTQPGNEQFF | TGTGCCAGCAGCTTAAATGGCGGGACACAACCAGGGAATGAGCAGTTCTTC
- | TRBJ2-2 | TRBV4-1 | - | CASSQVGTNTGELFF | TGCGCCAGCAGCCAAGTGGGGACAAACACCGGGGAGCTGTTTTTT
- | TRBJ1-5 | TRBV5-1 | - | CASSPDSGNQPQHF | TGCGCCAGCAGCCCGGATTCAGGGAATCAGCCCCAGCATTTT
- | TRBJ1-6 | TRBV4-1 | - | CASSPENLWETGDNSPLHF | TGCGCCAGCAGCCCGGAGAACCTCTGGGAGACGGGTGATAATTCACCCCTCCACTTT
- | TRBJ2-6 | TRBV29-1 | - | CSSLSSGANVLTF | TGCAGCTCCTTAAGCTCTGGGGCCAACGTCCTGACTTTC
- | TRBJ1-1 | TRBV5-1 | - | CASSLKSTEAFF | TGCGCCAGCAGCTTGAAGAGCACTGAAGCTTTCTTT
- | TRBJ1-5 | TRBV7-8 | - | CASSPGSNQPQHF | TGTGCCAGCAGCCCCGGAAGCAATCAGCCCCAGCATTTT
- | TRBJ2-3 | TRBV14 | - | CASSQAIMTDLSTDTQYF | TGTGCCAGCAGCCAAGCGATAATGACAGACCTTAGCACAGATACGCAGTATTTT
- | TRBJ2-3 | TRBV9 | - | CASSMTGTSTDTQYF | TGTGCCAGCAGTATGACAGGCACTAGCACAGATACGCAGTATTTT
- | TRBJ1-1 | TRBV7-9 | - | CASSPDLGTEAFF | TGTGCCAGCAGCCCCGATTTGGGAACTGAAGCTTTCTTT
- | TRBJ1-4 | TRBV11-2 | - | CASSYSNIENEKLFF | TGTGCCAGCAGCTATTCAAACATTGAGAATGAAAAACTGTTTTTT
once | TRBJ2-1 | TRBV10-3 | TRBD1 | CAIRKGQGSYNEQFF | TGTGCCATCAGGAAGGGACAGGGGTCCTACAATGAGCAGTTCTTC
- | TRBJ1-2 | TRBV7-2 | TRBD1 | CASSTGTGYGYTF | TGTGCCAGCAGCACCGGGACAGGGTATGGCTACACCTTC
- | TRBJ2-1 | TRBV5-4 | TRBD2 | CASSLASGKLGEQFF | TGTGCCAGCAGCTTGGCTAGCGGGAAATTAGGTGAGCAGTTCTTC
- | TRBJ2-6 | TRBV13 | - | CASSTRDSWANVLTF | TGTGCCAGCAGCACCCGGGACTCCTGGGCCAACGTCCTGACTTTC
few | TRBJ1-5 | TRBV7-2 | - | CASSLGLDNQPQHF | TGTGCCAGCAGCTTAGGGTTGGACAATCAGCCCCAGCATTTT
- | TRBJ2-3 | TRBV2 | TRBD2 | CASSELGLAPDTQYF | TGTGCCAGCAGTGAACTTGGACTAGCCCCCGATACGCAGTATTTT
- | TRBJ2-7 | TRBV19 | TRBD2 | CASSTGGTSRKQYF | TGTGCCAGTTCAACGGGGGGGACTAGCAGGAAGCAGTACTTC
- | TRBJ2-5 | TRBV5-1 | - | CASSLRGSGETQYF | TGCGCCAGCAGCTTGCGAGGGAGCGGGGAGACCCAGTACTTC
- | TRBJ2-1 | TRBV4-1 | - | CASTRGYNEQFF | TGCGCCAGCACGAGGGGTTACAATGAGCAGTTCTTC
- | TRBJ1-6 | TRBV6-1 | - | CATQDGGSSPLHF | TGTGCCACTCAGGACGGAGGGAGTTCACCCCTCCACTTT
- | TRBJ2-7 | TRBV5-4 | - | CASSPRHSYEQYF | TGTGCCAGCAGCCCACGCCACTCCTACGAGCAGTACTTC